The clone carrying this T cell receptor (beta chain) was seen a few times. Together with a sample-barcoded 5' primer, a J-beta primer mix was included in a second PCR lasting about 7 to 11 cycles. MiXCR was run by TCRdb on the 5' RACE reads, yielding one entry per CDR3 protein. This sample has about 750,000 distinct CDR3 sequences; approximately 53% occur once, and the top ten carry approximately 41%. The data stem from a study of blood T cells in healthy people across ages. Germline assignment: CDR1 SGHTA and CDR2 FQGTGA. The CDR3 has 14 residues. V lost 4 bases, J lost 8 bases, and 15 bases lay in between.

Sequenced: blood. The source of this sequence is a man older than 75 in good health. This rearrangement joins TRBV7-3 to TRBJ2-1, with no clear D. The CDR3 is CASSSSFSSDEQFF. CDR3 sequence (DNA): TGTGCCAGCAGCTCATCCTTTAGTTCGGATGAGCAGTTCTTC. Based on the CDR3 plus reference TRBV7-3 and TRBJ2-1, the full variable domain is GAGVSQTPSNKVTEKGKYVELRCDPISGHTALYWYRQSLGQGPEFLIYFQGTGAADDSGLPNDRFFAVRPEGSVSTLKIQRTERGDSAVYLCASSSSFSSDEQFFGPGTRLTVL.